Presented here are 6 T cell receptor beta chains from one specimen sequenced in a study of T-cell memory formation after mild COVID-19. TCRdb re-derived calls from the 5' RACE reads in MiXCR, one entry per CDR3 protein. Among 470,000 or so distinct CDR3 sequences listed, roughly 17% were seen once. The specimen sequenced was PBMCs or a T cell subset sorted from them (not recorded which). These receptors were taken from a man aged 18 to 30 who had mild COVID-19 (a few samples of this study predate the infection). Cell type and time point are not known.

The CDR3 spells CASSSPERLDTQYF. The CDR3 DNA sequence: TGCGCCAGCAGTAGCCCAGAGCGATTAGATACGCAGTATTTT. The chain couples TRBV5-1 to TRBJ2-3; D remains ambiguous. CDR3 length: 14 amino acids. The germline V gene encodes CDR1 SGHRS and CDR2 YFSETQ. V lost 5 bases and J 5 bases, leaving 15 bases between the germline ends.

The table lists this clonotype with a few counts. The CDR3 DNA reads TGTGCCAGCAGCCAAGAGGCCCAATCCCGAGGTGGAAACACCATATATTTT. Protein sequence: CASSQEAQSRGGNTIYF. J is TRBJ1-3 and V is TRBV4-2; D is unclear. Looked up from germline, CDR1 is LGHNA and CDR2 is YNFKEQ. The CDR3 loop spans 17 amino acids. V dropped 0 bases and J dropped 3 bases, with 15 bases sitting between them.

The gene calls are TRBV5-4 and TRBJ2-7; D possibly corresponds to TRBD2 (7 bases). Germline V lookup: CDR1 SGHNT, CDR2 YYREEE (reference sequence). Trimming removed 0 bases from V and 4 bases from J, with 11 bases in between. This CDR3 spans 14 amino acids. This CDR3 is CASSLEGGGYEQYF. For the CDR3, the DNA is TGTGCCAGCAGCTTGGAGGGGGGAGGGTACGAGCAGTACTTC.

The chain links TRBV20-1 to TRBJ1-5, with 8 bases identical to TRBD1. This CDR3 has 14 amino acids. Germline V CDR1 and CDR2: DFQATT, SNEGSKA (reference sequence). V trimming: 5 bases; J trimming: 5 bases; junction bases outside the gene matches: 8. The CDR3 bases are TGCAGTGCTCTCCAAGTGGGACAGGATCAGCCCCAGCATTTT. Translation: CSALQVGQDQPQHF.

In this sample, this clonotype turned up a few times. The V call is TRBV20-1, the J call TRBJ2-1; 11 bases align to TRBD1. CDR3 size: 13 residues. Looked up from germline, CDR1 is DFQATT and CDR2 is SNEGSKA (reference sequence). CDR3 nucleotide sequence: TGCAGCTGTCCGAGGACAGGGGGCGATGAGCAGTTCTTC. Residues: CSCPRTGGDEQFF.

This clonotype was detected only a few times. This chain joins TRBV18 and TRBJ1-2; no clear D gene. The CDR3 length is 12 residues. The germline gives CDR1 KGHSH, CDR2 LQKENI. The V end was cut by 6 bases, the J end by 8 bases, with 13 bases between. For the CDR3, the DNA is TGTGCCAGCTCTGTCCCCCTGGGCGGCTACACCTTC. The encoded protein is CASSVPLGGYTF.